Listed here are 4 T cell receptor beta chains from one sample, sequenced in a study of blood T cell repertoires in COVID-19. The method was immunoSEQ multiplex PCR; TCRdb's version includes in-frame clones alone and lacks a portion of them. Of some 57,000 clones in the sample, over 85% were seen once. Sequenced: peripheral blood. Receptor source: a human donor in a cohort sampled during active COVID-19.

The chain uses TRBV28 and TRBJ2-7; 8 bases agree with TRBD1. The germline V gene encodes CDR1 MDHEN and CDR2 SYDVKM. This CDR3 contains 21 residues. J was trimmed by 1 base and V by 6 bases; bases with no gene match: 26. For the CDR3, the DNA is TGTGCCAGCAGACCTGGACAGGGATGGGGTCGGAAGCCAAGAGTTTCCTACGAGCAGTACTTC. It encodes CASRPGQGWGRKPRVSYEQYF.

J is TRBJ1-6 and V is TRBV6-5, with 11 nucleotides matching TRBD1. The CDR3 loop spans 15 amino acids. The germline gives CDR1 MNHEY, CDR2 SVGAGI. V trimming: 6 bases; J trimming: 10 bases; junction bases outside the gene matches: 8. The CDR3 sequence is CASRGTGGVLSPLHF. In DNA form, the CDR3 reads TGTGCCAGCAGAGGGACAGGGGGTGTTTTGTCACCCCTCCACTTT.

The chain couples TRBV7-6 to TRBJ1-1; 8 bases are shared with TRBD1. After removal of 5 bases from V and 1 base from J, the junction contained 18 bases not matched to a gene. This CDR3 comprises 19 residues. Germline CDR1 is SGHVS and CDR2 is FNYEAQ. The CDR3: CASSTETGVNPVPNTEAFF. CDR3 DNA: TGTGCCAGCAGCACCGAGACAGGGGTTAATCCCGTTCCGAACACTGAAGCTTTCTTT.

Remarks on this clone: The junction does not match germline at one end; this may be a read error. V is TRBV3-1 (or the pseudogene TRBV3-2) and J is TRBJ2-3, with 13 bases lining up with TRBD2. Germline CDR1 LGHDT, CDR2 YNNKEL (reference sequence). The CDR3 loop spans 17 amino acids. In DNA form, the CDR3 reads TGTGCCAGCAGCCACCGGACTAGCGGGGGCAGCAGAGATACGCAGTATTTT. This gives the protein CASSHRTSGGSRDTQYF.